The T cell receptor (beta chain) under discussion was sequenced for a study of beta chain features in type 1 diabetes (dated by TCRdb to 2017 to 2018). Regarding the research as a whole: Patients and healthy donors did not differ in mean age, gender distribution, total cell number or subset yield. A total of about 100,000,000 sorted cells were examined across all samples, and RNA yield correlated strongly with the number of cells per subset. The study compared TCRB repertoires of sorted circulating CD4+ T cell subsets between recently diagnosed type 1 diabetes patients and matched healthy donors. Regulatory and stem cell-like memory subsets were obtained from only 8 patients and roughly 8 healthy donors, while naive and central memory subsets were obtained from all 30 or so donors. Study-level results and caveats: Only small numbers of individuals were included in the HLA sub-analyses, which left unresolved whether HLA type had any influence on TCRB rearrangement. Patients with type 1 diabetes made fewer insertions and deleted more nucleotides at VDJ recombination sites, implying thymic rearrangement abnormalities. Naive, central memory and regulatory TCRB repertoires appeared to be more similar among patients than among healthy donors. Type 1 diabetes patients showed a moderate but significant shortening of TCRB CDR3 length in all four CD4+ subsets. PCR may preferentially amplify shorter templates, but because patient and control samples were amplified and corrected together, any resulting skew would affect both groups equally. Sequencing cDNA rather than genomic DNA could over-represent highly expressing activated cells, although activation and CD3 levels did not differ between groups.

Turning to this clone: It has no known antigen specificity. Base-call qualities are not available, and no considerably larger clone is one nucleotide away.

From each donor, a single peripheral blood sample of 100 to 150 mL on average was drawn into heparinised tubes. Using a panel that included CD45RO, CCR7, CD25, CD127, CD95 and CD27, naive, central memory, regulatory and stem cell-like memory CD4+ T cells were sorted on a BD FACSAria II. All sorted populations exceeded 98% purity. Right away, PBMCs were isolated by Lymphoprep density gradient centrifugation and were stained directly, with no culture step. So that batch effects would be minimized, each experiment stained and sorted samples in pairs, pairing one healthy donor with one patient. All of the isolated RNA was reverse transcribed with the High Capacity cDNA Reverse Transcription Kit, so expressed TCRB transcripts were sequenced. Naive, central memory and regulatory T cell samples underwent deep immunoSEQ sequencing, averaging about 3.57 million total reads per sample. After sorted cells were lysed in RLT buffer, RNA was extracted with DNase-treated RNeasy Micro or Mini kits, with the choice depending on cell number. To prevent cross-contamination, every cell subset was processed on its own, while patient and healthy donor samples were processed together. The immunoSEQ multiplex PCR was used to amplify TCRB sequences from cDNA, generating 87-bp fragments that spanned the CDR3 region. The amplicons were sequenced using the Illumina HiSeq platform. Regarding the original processing steps: PCR bias was corrected computationally using synthetic template baselines, and reads within Hamming distance 2 were collapsed, with unmergeable singletons discarded. By aligning reads against IMGT, V, D and J genes, CDR3 length, and insertions or deletions at six rearrangement sites were assigned. Within each subset, clonotype counts were normalized to sorted cell number, after which true diversity and Gini coefficients were computed with the tcR R package. The overlap coefficient, calculated on TCRB nucleotide sequences, was used to quantify repertoire sharing. Out-of-frame TCRB sequences from naive cells were analyzed to stand in for the pre-selection repertoire. TCRdb provides this immuneACCESS table in a form limited to in-frame rearrangements. Some clones are lacking; in checked studies, under half of them reflect an unresolved V gene, and why the rest are absent is not known. V, J and clone size were drawn from that table, and D and trimming were deduced from the DNA. The sample contains 350,000 to 400,000 clones, about 16% of them found a single time. Approximately 0.019% of the sample is in the top ten clones.

Trimming costs V 0 bases and J 11 bases, and their ends lie 10 bases apart. CDR3 length: 11 amino acids, cysteine to phenylalanine. The only DNA kept is the CDR3, 33 bases in frame from the first base. Reading the germline V gene (reference sequence) gives CDR1 GTSNPN and CDR2 SVGIG. This chain is built from TRBV30 and TRBJ1-1; TRBD1 is possibly the D segment (5 matching bases). The TCR originated in a woman aged 18-29 years in good health. Specimen: naive CD4+ T cells from blood. Read against the paper, the sample's cell subset or site label means: true naive CD4+ T cells. The CDR3: CAWSVWDWAFF. The nucleotides are TGTGCCTGGAGTGTATGGGACTGGGCTTTCTTT.